The clone carrying this TCR beta chain appeared a few times. The sample belongs to a study of early T cells in non-severe SARS-CoV-2 infection. Study-wide context: Sequencing was performed on bulk RNA from unsorted whole blood, leaving chains unpaired.

Researchers tagged individual cDNA molecules with unique molecular identifiers. One entry per CDR3 protein results from TCRdb running MiXCR on the 5' RACE reads. Of approximately 34,000 distinct CDR3 sequences listed, approximately 7.9% are singletons. V was pared by 1 base and J by 13 bases, with 16 bases between. Germline assignment: CDR1 LGHDT and CDR2 YNNKEL (reference sequence). CDR3 size: 13 residues. The chain combines TRBV3-1 with TRBJ1-1; D is possibly TRBD1 (5 bases). Material: whole blood, obtained at baseline. This TCR came from an adult who was a healthcare worker with PCR-confirmed SARS-CoV-2 infection or an uninfected control (not recorded which). For the CDR3, the DNA is TGTGCCAGCAGCCAAGGCAGGGACCGACATGTTTTCTTT. Translating it yields CASSQGRDRHVFF.